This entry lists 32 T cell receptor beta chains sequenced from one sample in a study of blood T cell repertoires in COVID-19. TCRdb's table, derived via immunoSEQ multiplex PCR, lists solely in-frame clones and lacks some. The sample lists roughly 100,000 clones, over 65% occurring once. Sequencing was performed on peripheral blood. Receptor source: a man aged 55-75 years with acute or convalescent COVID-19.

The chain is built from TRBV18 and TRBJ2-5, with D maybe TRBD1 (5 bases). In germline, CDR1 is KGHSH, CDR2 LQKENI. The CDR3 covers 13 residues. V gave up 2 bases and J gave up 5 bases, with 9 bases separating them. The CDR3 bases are TGTGCCAGCTCACCAATAGGGGCGGAGACCCAGTACTTC. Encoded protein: CASSPIGAETQYF.

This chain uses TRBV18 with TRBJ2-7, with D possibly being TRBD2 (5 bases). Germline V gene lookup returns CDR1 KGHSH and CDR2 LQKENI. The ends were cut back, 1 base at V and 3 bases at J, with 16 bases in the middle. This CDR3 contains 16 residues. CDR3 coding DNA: TGTGCCAGCTCACCACAATCGGGATTATGGGGCTACGAGCAGTACGTC. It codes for CASSPQSGLWGYEQYV.

CDR3: CASSSNTGVPYGYTF. In nucleotides, the CDR3 is TGTGCCAGCAGCTCCAATACAGGGGTACCCTATGGCTACACCTTC. V gene TRBV5-4 combines with J gene TRBJ1-2, with 7 positions matching TRBD1. Germline trimming cut 3 bases from V and 4 bases from J; bases unmatched to any gene: 9. Germline V gene sequence: CDR1 SGHNT, CDR2 YYREEE (reference sequence). This CDR3 has 15 amino acids.

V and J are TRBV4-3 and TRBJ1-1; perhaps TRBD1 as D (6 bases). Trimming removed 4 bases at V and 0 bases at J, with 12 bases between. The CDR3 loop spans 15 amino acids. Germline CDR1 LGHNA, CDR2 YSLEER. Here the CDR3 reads CASSLRGGLNTEAFF. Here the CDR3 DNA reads TGCGCCAGCAGCCTAAGGGGGGGACTGAACACTGAAGCTTTCTTT.

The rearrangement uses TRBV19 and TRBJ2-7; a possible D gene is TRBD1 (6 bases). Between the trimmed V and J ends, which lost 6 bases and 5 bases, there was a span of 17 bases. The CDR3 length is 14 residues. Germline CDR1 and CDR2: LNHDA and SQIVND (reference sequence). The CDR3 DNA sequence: TGTGCCAGTAGCAACCCTGGTGCAGGGGACGAGCAGTACTTC. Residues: CASSNPGAGDEQYF.

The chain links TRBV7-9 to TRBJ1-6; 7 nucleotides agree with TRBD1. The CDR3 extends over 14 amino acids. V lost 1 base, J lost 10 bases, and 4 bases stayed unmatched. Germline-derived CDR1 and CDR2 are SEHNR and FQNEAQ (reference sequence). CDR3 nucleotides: TGTGCCAGCAGCTTAGTGCAGGGGGGATCACCCCTCCACTTT. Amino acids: CASSLVQGGSPLHF.

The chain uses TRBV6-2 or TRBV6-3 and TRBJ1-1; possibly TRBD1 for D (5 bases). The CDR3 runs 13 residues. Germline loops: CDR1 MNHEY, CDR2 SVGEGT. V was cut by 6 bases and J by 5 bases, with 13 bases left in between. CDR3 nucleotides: TGTGCCAGCAGCTCCTGGCGGACAACTGAAGCTTTCTTT. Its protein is CASSSWRTTEAFF.

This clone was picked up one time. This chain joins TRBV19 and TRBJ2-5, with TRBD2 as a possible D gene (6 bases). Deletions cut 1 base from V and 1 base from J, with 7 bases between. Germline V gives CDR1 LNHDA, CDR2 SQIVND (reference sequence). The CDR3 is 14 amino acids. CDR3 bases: TGTGCCAGTAGTATAGCCGGGAGCCAAGAGACCCAGTACTTC. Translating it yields CASSIAGSQETQYF.

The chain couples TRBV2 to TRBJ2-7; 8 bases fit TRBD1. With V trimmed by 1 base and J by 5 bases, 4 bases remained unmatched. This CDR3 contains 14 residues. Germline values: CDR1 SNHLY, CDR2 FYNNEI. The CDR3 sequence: CASSEDRGVHEQYF. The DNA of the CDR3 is TGTGCCAGCAGTGAAGACAGGGGGGTCCACGAGCAGTACTTC.

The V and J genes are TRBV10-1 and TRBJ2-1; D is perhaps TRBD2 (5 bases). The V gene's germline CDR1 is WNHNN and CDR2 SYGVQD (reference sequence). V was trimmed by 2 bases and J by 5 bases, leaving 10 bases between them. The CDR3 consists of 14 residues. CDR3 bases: TGCGCCAGCAGTGAGGAGGGAGTGGACAATGAGCAGTTCTTC. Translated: CASSEEGVDNEQFF.

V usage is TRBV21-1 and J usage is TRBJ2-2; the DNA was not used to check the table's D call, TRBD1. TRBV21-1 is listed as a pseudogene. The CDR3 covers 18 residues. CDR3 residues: CASSKEDSYRRNTGELFF. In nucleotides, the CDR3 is TGTGCCAGCAGCAAAGAAGATAGCTACAGGAGGAACACCGGGGAGCTGTTTTTT.

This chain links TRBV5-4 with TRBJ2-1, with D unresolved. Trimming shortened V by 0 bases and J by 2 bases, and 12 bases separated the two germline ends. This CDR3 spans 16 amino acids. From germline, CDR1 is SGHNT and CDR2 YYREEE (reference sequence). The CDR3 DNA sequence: TGTGCCAGCAGCTTGGTCGTCCGCGGCACCTACAATGAGCAGTTCTTC. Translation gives CASSLVVRGTYNEQFF.

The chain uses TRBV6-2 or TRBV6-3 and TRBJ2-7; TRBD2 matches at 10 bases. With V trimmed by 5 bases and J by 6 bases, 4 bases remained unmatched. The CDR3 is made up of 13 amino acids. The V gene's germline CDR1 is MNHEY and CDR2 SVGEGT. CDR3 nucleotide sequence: TGTGCCAGCAGTCCCGGACTAGCGGTCGAGCAGTACGTC. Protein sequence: CASSPGLAVEQYV.

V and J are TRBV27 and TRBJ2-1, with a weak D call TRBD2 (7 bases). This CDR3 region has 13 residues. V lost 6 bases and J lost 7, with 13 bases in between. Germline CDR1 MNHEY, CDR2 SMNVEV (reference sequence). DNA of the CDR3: TGTGCCAGCAGGGGGGGGGCGGGTAATGAGCAGTTCTTC. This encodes CASRGGAGNEQFF.

CDR3 amino acids: CASSQDSHRRNTEAFF. In DNA, the CDR3 is TGCGCCAGCAGCCAAGATTCCCACAGGAGGAACACTGAAGCTTTCTTT. The chain carries TRBV4-1 and TRBJ1-1; TRBD1 might be the D (5 bases). The V end was cut by 0 bases, the J end by 1 base, with 12 bases between. CDR3 length: 16 amino acids. CDR1 is MGHRA and CDR2 is YSYEKL in the germline V gene.

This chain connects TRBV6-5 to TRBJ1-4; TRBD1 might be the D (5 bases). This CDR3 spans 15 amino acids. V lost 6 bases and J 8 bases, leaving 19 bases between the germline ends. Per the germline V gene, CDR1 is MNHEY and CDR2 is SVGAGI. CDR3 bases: TGTGCCAGCAGCGTAAGTCCCAGGGCAAAAGAAAAACTGTTTTTT. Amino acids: CASSVSPRAKEKLFF.

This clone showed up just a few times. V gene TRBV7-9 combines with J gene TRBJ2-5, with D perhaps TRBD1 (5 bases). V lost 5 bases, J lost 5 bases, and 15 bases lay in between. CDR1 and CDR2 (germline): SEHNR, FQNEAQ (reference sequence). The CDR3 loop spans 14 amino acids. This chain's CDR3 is CASSRRGPGETQYF. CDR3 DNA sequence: TGTGCCAGCAGCAGAAGGGGTCCTGGGGAGACCCAGTACTTC.

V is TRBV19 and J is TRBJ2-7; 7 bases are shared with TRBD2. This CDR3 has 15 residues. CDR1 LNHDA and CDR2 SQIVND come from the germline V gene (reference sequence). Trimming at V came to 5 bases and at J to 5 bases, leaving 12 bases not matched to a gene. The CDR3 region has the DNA TGTGCCAGTAGTCCGACCGGCGGGAGCCGCCACGAGCAGTACTTC. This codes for CASSPTGGSRHEQYF. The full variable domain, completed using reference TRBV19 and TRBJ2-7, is DGGITQSPKYLFRKEGQNVTLSCEQNLNHDAMYWYRQDPGQGLRLIYYSQIVNDFQKGDIAEGYSVSREKKESFPLTVTSAQKNPTAFYLCASSPTGGSRHEQYFGPGTRLTVT.

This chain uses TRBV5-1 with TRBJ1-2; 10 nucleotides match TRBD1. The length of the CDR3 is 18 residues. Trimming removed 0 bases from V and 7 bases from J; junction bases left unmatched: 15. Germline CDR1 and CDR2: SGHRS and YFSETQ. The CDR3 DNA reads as TGCGCCAGCAGCTTGGAGAGGACAGGGGGACCTATGTATCTTGGCTACACCTTC. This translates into CASSLERTGGPMYLGYTF.

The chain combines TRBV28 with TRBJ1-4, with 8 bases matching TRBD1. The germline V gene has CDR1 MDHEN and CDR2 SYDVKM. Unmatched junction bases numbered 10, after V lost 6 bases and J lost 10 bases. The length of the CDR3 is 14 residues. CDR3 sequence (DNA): TGTGCCAGCAGAAAACAGGGGGTCCAGGGAAAACTGTTTTTT. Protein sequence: CASRKQGVQGKLFF.

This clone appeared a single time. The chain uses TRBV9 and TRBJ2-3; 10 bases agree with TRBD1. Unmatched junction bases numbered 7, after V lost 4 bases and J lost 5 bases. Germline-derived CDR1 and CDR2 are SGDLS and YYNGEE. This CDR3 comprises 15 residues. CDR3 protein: CASSPRQGARDTQYF. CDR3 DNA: TGTGCCAGCAGCCCGCGACAGGGGGCGCGAGATACGCAGTATTTT.

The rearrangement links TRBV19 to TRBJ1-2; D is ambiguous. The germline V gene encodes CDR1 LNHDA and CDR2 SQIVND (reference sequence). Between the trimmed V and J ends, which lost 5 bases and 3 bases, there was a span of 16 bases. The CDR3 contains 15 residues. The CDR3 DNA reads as TGTGCCAGTAGTCTCTCTCTGACTTCCTACTATGGCTACACCTTC. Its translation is CASSLSLTSYYGYTF.

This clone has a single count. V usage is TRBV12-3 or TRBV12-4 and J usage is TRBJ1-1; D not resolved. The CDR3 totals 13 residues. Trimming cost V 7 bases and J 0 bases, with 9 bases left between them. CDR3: CASTPFVNTEAFF. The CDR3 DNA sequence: TGTGCCAGCACTCCGTTCGTGAACACTGAAGCTTTCTTT.

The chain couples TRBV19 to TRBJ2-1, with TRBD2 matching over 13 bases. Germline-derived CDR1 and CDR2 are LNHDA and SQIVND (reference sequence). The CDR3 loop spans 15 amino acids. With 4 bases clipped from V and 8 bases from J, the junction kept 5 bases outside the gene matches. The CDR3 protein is CASSNGLAGVYEQFF. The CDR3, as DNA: TGTGCCAGTAGTAACGGACTAGCGGGAGTGTATGAGCAGTTCTTC.

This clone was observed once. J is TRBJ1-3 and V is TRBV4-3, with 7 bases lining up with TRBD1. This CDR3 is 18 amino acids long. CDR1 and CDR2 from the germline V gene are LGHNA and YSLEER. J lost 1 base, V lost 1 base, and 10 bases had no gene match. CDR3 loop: CASSQALQGLKSGNTIYF. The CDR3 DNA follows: TGCGCCAGCAGCCAAGCTTTACAGGGGTTGAAGTCTGGAAACACCATATATTTT.

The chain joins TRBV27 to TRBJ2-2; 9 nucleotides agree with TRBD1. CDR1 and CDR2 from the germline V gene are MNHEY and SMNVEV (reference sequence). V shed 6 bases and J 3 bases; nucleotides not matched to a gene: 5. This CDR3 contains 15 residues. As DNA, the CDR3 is TGTGCCAGCAGCAGAGACAGGGGGTACACCGGGGAGCTGTTTTTT. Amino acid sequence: CASSRDRGYTGELFF.

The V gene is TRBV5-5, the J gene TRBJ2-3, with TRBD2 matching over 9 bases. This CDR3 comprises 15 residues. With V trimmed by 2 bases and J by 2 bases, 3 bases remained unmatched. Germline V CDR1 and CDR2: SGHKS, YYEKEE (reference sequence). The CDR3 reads CASSFLAGDTDTQYF. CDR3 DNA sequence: TGTGCCAGCAGCTTTTTAGCGGGGGACACAGATACGCAGTATTTT. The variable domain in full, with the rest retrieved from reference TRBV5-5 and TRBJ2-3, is DAGVTQSPTHLIKTRGQQVTLRCSPISGHKSVSWYQQVLGQGPQFIFQYYEKEERGRGNFPDRFSARQFPNYSSELNVNALLLGDSALYLCASSFLAGDTDTQYFGPGTRLTVL.

This CDR3 is CASSIYGELFF. In DNA, the CDR3 is TGTGCCAGTAGTATTTACGGGGAGCTGTTTTTT. The chain recombines TRBV19 with TRBJ2-2; no clear D gene. V gave up 3 bases and J gave up 7 bases, with 3 bases separating them. Germline V CDR1 and CDR2: LNHDA, SQIVND (reference sequence). The CDR3 sequence is 11 residues long.

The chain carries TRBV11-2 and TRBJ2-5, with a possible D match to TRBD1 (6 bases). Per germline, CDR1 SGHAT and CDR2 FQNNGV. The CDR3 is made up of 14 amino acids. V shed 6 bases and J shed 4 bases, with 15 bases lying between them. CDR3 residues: CASSFAGTLETQYF. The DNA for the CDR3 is TGTGCCAGCAGTTTTGCCGGGACATTAGAGACCCAGTACTTC.

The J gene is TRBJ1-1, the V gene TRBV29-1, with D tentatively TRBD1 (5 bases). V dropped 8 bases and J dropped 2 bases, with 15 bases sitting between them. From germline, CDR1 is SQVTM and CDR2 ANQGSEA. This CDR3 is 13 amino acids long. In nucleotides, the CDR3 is TGCAGCTCGGCCCGGGACTTCAACACTGAAGCTTTCTTT. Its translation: CSSARDFNTEAFF.

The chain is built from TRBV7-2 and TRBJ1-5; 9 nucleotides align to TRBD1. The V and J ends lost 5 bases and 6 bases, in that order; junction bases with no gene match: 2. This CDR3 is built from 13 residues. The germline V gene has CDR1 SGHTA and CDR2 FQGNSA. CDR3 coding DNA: TGTGCCAGCAGCACGGACAGGGGTCAGCCCCAGCATTTT. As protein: CASSTDRGQPQHF.

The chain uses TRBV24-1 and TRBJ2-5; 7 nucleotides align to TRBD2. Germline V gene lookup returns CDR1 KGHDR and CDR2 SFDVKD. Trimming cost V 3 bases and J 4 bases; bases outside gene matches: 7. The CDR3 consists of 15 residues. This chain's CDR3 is CATSDIFSGGETQYF. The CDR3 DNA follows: TGTGCCACCAGTGATATCTTTTCGGGGGGAGAGACCCAGTACTTC.